This T cell receptor beta chain was captured in a study of response to subunit inactivated influenza vaccine (dated 2018 in TCRdb). Regarding the complete study: To follow how T cells responded to a trivalent subunit inactivated influenza vaccine, the researchers relied on deep quantitative profiling of the T cell receptor repertoire.

A word on this clonotype: What antigen it recognizes has not been identified. The record has no base qualities; no much larger clone is one base away.

The library was built by means of RT-PCR. Sequencing instrument: Illumina HiSeq 2500. TCRdb reworked the public reads: Q25 trimming with fastp, MiXCR clone assembly, productive beta chains retained. Here each entry gathers all rows of one CDR3 protein and keeps the most common genes and DNA. The sample table lists 610,000 or so distinct CDR3 sequences, 14% of them with a count of one. The ten largest clones take up roughly 10% of the sample. Broader findings and caveats from the paper: According to the authors, only a limited number of new T cells may be recruited by each seasonal influenza vaccination.

This TCR derives from a man aged 50 or older who received an inactivated influenza vaccine. Donor details come from another sample of the same person, matched by shared clones. Specimen: PBMCs from blood, collected about 11 days after vaccination.

The CDR3 region has the sequence CSVEDRDHEQYF. The nucleotide sequence is given as TGCAGCGTTGAGGACAGGGACCACGAGCAGTACTTC. The V and J genes are TRBV29-1 and TRBJ2-7; TRBD1 matches 8 bases in the middle. From the cysteine up to the phenylalanine, the CDR3 has a length of 12 residues. Solely the CDR3 DNA is kept, with 36 bases framed from the first base. Looking up the germline V gene yields CDR1 SQVTM and CDR2 ANQGSEA. V is trimmed back by 3 bases and J by 5 bases, and the junction contains 3 bases that no gene match accounts for.